The 23 T cell receptor beta chains below were found in one sample sequenced in a study of blood T cells in healthy people across ages. A second PCR of 7 to 11 cycles used a sample-barcoded 5' primer and a J-beta primer mix. One entry per CDR3 protein results from TCRdb running MiXCR on the 5' RACE reads. Among roughly 680,000 distinct CDR3 sequences listed, about 51% were seen once. Sample: blood. The receptors shown here come from a woman at least 80 years old in good health.

The V call is TRBV27, the J call TRBJ1-2; no definite D call. CDR1 is MNHEY, CDR2 SMNVEV, per germline (reference sequence). The V end was cut by 5 bases, the J end by 8 bases, with 15 bases between. This CDR3 region has 13 residues. The CDR3 here is CASSRTAGAGYTF. The DNA of the CDR3 is TGTGCCAGCAGTCGTACAGCGGGAGCGGGCTACACCTTC.

This clonotype was detected only a few times. The chain uses TRBV25-1 and TRBJ1-2, with 8 positions matching TRBD1. Germline CDR1 reads MGHDK; CDR2 reads SYGVNS. CDR3 length equals 14 residues. With V trimmed by 4 bases and J by 2 bases, 3 bases remained unmatched. The CDR3 nucleotides read TGTGCCAGCAGTGTGGGGACAGGAAACTATGGCTACACCTTC. Its translation: CASSVGTGNYGYTF.

This clonotype was recorded a few times. This sequence joins TRBV7-2 and TRBJ2-7; TRBD1 aligns across 7 bases. V lost 1 base, J lost 3 bases, and 9 bases stayed unmatched. The CDR3 spans 16 residues. In germline, CDR1 is SGHTA, CDR2 FQGNSA. The CDR3 DNA is TGTGCCAGCAGCTTAGGACAGGGAACCCTGCTCTACGAGCAGTACTTC. The encoded protein is CASSLGQGTLLYEQYF.

The genes are TRBV7-2 and TRBJ1-2, with 7 bases lining up with TRBD1. The CDR3 extends over 16 amino acids. Germline CDR1 reads SGHTA; CDR2 reads FQGNSA. Unmatched junction bases numbered 14, after V lost 5 bases and J lost 5 bases. The CDR3 sequence is CTSSTGETGLWYGYTF. The DNA for the CDR3 is TGTACCAGCAGCACGGGGGAGACAGGGCTTTGGTATGGCTACACCTTC.

CDR3 nucleotides: TGCGCCAGCAGCCTCAGGAGGGGGAACACAGATACGCAGTATTTT. Encoded protein: CASSLRRGNTDTQYF. The genes are TRBV5-1 and TRBJ2-3; perhaps D is TRBD1 or TRBD2 (6 bases each). The germline gives CDR1 SGHRS, CDR2 YFSETQ. The CDR3 has 15 residues. Trimming pared 4 bases from V and 2 bases from J, leaving 14 bases between.

V usage is TRBV15 and J usage is TRBJ2-5, with no clear D. Trimming removed 1 base from V and 7 bases from J, with 7 bases in between. The CDR3 runs to 12 residues. The germline gives CDR1 LNHNV, CDR2 YYDKDF (reference sequence). CDR3 bases: TGTGCCACCAGCAGAGCCTTAAGGACCCAGTACTTC. It yields the protein CATSRALRTQYF.

This clonotype was recorded many times. CDR3 nucleotide sequence: TGTGCCAGCAGCCTACCCTCTTCGGCTGGTAATGAAAAACTGTTTTTT. This gives the protein CASSLPSSAGNEKLFF. The rearrangement links TRBV27 to TRBJ1-4; D is undetermined. There are 16 residues in the CDR3. The ends were cut back, 6 bases at V and 4 bases at J, with 18 bases in the middle. Germline V lookup: CDR1 MNHEY, CDR2 SMNVEV (reference sequence).

A word on this clonotype: The junction departs from the called germline gene at one end, perhaps through a read error. The chain carries TRBV4-2 and TRBJ2-3; TRBD2 matches 12 bases. Germline V gene sequence: CDR1 LGHNA, CDR2 YNFKEQ. This CDR3 region has 20 residues. CDR3 DNA sequence: TGTGCCAGCAGCCAAGAGTGGACTAGCGGGACCGCTCTTCGTCCAGAGACGCAGTATTTT. Amino acids: CASSQEWTSGTALRPETQYF.

This clonotype has a handful of counts. The V gene is TRBV27, the J gene TRBJ2-3; TRBD1 might be the D (7 bases). V was clipped by 8 bases and J by 1 base, with 16 bases between them. The CDR3 sequence is 15 residues long. Germline CDR1 reads MNHEY; CDR2 reads SMNVEV (reference sequence). The CDR3, as DNA: TGTGCCAGCTCAGGGGGGTACCTACGCACAGATACGCAGTATTTT. It encodes CASSGGYLRTDTQYF.

This clonotype was observed many times. The chain recombines TRBV9 with TRBJ2-1; 10 nucleotides line up with TRBD2. With 3 bases clipped from V and 9 bases from J, the junction kept 24 bases outside the gene matches. Germline CDR1 SGDLS, CDR2 YYNGEE. The CDR3 has 20 residues. This chain's CDR3 is CASSGVLLTSGFSRGSEQFF. CDR3 nucleotides: TGTGCCAGCAGCGGCGTCCTCTTGACTAGCGGGTTCTCCCGGGGGAGTGAGCAGTTCTTC.

This clonotype was recorded many times. The chain is built from TRBV14 and TRBJ2-3; 9 bases are a match to TRBD2. Germline V CDR1 and CDR2: SGHDN, FVKESK. V shed 3 bases and J 2 bases; nucleotides not matched to a gene: 6. The CDR3 is 16 residues long. In nucleotides, the CDR3 is TGTGCCAGCAGCCACCATCTAGCGGGGTTCACAGATACGCAGTATTTT. Its translation is CASSHHLAGFTDTQYF.

This clonotype was seen only once. This chain uses TRBV20-1 with TRBJ2-1; 9 nucleotides match TRBD2. In germline, CDR1 is DFQATT, CDR2 SNEGSKA (reference sequence). Trimming at V came to 6 bases and at J to 7 bases, leaving 13 bases not matched to a gene. The CDR3 is 15 amino acids. In nucleotides, the CDR3 is TGCAGTGCCGTAGAAACGGGACTAGCTCTGAATGAGCAGTTCTTC. Translation: CSAVETGLALNEQFF.

This clonotype was recorded many times. CDR3 sequence: CASSNLPPPSGSNEQFF. The CDR3, as DNA: TGCGCCAGCAGCAACCTGCCACCCCCCAGTGGATCGAATGAGCAGTTCTTC. The chain joins TRBV5-1 to TRBJ2-1; D gene uncertain. The germline CDR1 and CDR2 sequences are SGHRS and YFSETQ. Trimming cost V 4 bases and J 7 bases, with 24 bases left between them. The CDR3 spans 17 residues.

This sequence joins TRBV20-1 and TRBJ2-1; no clear D. From germline, CDR1 is DFQATT and CDR2 SNEGSKA (reference sequence). The CDR3 covers 16 residues. V was pared by 1 base and J by 3 bases, with 16 bases between. In nucleotides, the CDR3 is TGCAGTGCTAGAGGTCGGGTTGCGGCCGTCTACAATGAGCAGTTCTTC. Protein product: CSARGRVAAVYNEQFF.

In this sample, this clonotype turned up once. The rearrangement joins TRBV3-1 to TRBJ2-1, with 14 bases identical to TRBD2. The CDR3 runs 16 residues. Germline CDR1 LGHDT, CDR2 YNNKEL (reference sequence). With V trimmed by 2 bases and J by 9 bases, 6 bases remained unmatched. This CDR3 is CASSQPGLAGELEQFF. The CDR3 bases are TGTGCCAGCAGCCAACCGGGACTAGCGGGGGAGCTTGAGCAGTTCTTC.

The V and J genes are TRBV6-5 and TRBJ2-5; 7 nucleotides match TRBD2. This CDR3 contains 16 residues. Germline trimming cut 7 bases from V and 11 bases from J; bases unmatched to any gene: 22. CDR1 is MNHEY and CDR2 is SVGAGI in the germline V gene. This CDR3 is CASIYFRASGESEQYF. CDR3 coding DNA: TGTGCCAGCATCTATTTTAGGGCTAGCGGAGAGAGTGAGCAGTACTTC.

This clonotype was picked up a small number of times. The DNA for the CDR3 is TGTGCCAGCAGTGAGAGGGATGCGGGGGGCCTTAGCACAGATACGCAGTATTTT. Amino acid sequence: CASSERDAGGLSTDTQYF. This chain connects TRBV25-1 to TRBJ2-3; 8 nucleotides match TRBD2. V lost 3 bases and J lost 0; bases outside the gene matches: 11. CDR1 is MGHDK, CDR2 SYGVNS, per germline. The CDR3 has 18 residues.

The chain has TRBV20-1 and TRBJ2-3; 8 positions match TRBD2. There are 14 residues in the CDR3. V lost 2 bases and J lost 1; bases outside the gene matches: 2. Germline assignment: CDR1 DFQATT and CDR2 SNEGSKA (reference sequence). This CDR3 is CSARRGGGTDTQYF. CDR3 in DNA: TGCAGTGCTAGACGGGGGGGTGGCACAGATACGCAGTATTTT.

V gene TRBV12-3 or TRBV12-4 combines with J gene TRBJ1-1; D ambiguous. There are 14 residues in the CDR3. Trimming removed 5 bases at V and 4 bases at J, with 14 bases between. Here the CDR3 DNA reads TGTGCCAGCAGTCCGGACCCTTTCGGCACTGAAGCTTTCTTT. Translating gives CASSPDPFGTEAFF.

This chain uses TRBV7-9 with TRBJ2-7; 10 bases are a match to TRBD1. Trimming removed 5 bases from V and 3 bases from J; junction bases left unmatched: 13. From germline, CDR1 is SEHNR and CDR2 FQNEAQ (reference sequence). The CDR3 is 17 amino acids. CDR3 region: CASSVLTGGVSGYEQYF. The DNA for the CDR3 is TGTGCCAGCAGCGTACTGACAGGGGGCGTGAGTGGCTACGAGCAGTACTTC. The full variable domain, with the rest looked up from reference TRBV7-9 and TRBJ2-7, is DTGVSQNPRHKITKRGQNVTFRCDPISEHNRLYWYRQTLGQGPEFLTYFQNEAQLEKSRLLSDRFSAERPKGSFSTLEIQRTEQGDSAMYLCASSVLTGGVSGYEQYFGPGTRLTVT.

Concerning this clonotype: A much more abundant neighbour one base away suggests this may be a read error. The chain has TRBV12-3 or TRBV12-4 and TRBJ2-7, with a possible D match to TRBD1 (6 bases). The CDR3 is 15 amino acids. V gave up 6 bases and J gave up 7 bases, with 22 bases separating them. The DNA of the CDR3 is TGTGCCAGCAGGCCACCCGGGACACCAAACAATGAGCAGTACTTC. Translation gives CASRPPGTPNNEQYF.

Only a few counts were recorded for this clonotype. V usage is TRBV25-1 and J usage is TRBJ2-3, with 9 bases identical to TRBD2. Per the germline V gene, CDR1 is MGHDK and CDR2 is SYGVNS. V trimming: 8 bases; J trimming: 0 bases; junction bases outside the gene matches: 12. This CDR3 has 17 residues. The CDR3 sequence is CASQSTLAGFSTDTQYF. The CDR3 DNA reads TGTGCCAGCCAGTCCACCCTAGCGGGGTTTAGCACAGATACGCAGTATTTT.

In its sample, this clonotype was seen many times. At one boundary the junction diverges from the germline segment, which might be a read error. The rearrangement joins TRBV20-1 to TRBJ2-5; D is uncertain. The CDR3 has 13 residues. CDR1 and CDR2 (germline): DFQATT, SNEGSKA (reference sequence). DNA of the CDR3: TGCAGTGCTAGCCTGACGGTACAAGAGACCAAGTACTTC. It translates to CSASLTVQETKYF.